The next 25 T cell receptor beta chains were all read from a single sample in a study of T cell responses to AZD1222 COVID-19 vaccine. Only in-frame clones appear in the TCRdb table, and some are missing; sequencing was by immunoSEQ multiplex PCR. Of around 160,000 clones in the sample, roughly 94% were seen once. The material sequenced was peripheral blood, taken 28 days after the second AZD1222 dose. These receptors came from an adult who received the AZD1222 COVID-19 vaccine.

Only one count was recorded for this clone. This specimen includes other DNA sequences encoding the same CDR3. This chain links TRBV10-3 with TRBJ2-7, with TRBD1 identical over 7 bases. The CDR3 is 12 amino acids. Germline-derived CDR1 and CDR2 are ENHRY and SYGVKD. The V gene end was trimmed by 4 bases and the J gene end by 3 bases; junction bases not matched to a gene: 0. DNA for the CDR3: TGTGCCATCAGTGGACAGGGCTACGAGCAGTACTTC. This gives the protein CAISGQGYEQYF.

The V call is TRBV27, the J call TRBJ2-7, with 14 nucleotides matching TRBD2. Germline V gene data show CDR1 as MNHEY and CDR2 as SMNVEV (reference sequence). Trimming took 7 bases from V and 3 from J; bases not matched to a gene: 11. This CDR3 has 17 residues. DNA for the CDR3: TGTGCCAGCATGCCGGGACTAGCGGGAGTAAGGGACTACGAGCAGTACTTC. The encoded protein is CASMPGLAGVRDYEQYF.

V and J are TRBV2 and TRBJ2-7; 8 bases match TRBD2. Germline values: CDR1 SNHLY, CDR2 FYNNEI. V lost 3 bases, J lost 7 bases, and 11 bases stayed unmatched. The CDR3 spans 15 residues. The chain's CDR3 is CASSDLASGSREQYF. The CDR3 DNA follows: TGTGCCAGCAGTGATTTGGCCAGCGGGAGCCGGGAGCAGTACTTC.

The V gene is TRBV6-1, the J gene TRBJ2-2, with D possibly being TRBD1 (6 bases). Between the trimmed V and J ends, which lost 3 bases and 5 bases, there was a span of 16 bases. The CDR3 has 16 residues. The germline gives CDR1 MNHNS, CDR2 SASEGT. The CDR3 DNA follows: TGTGCCAGCAGTGAGACCTACAGGGTTGGGACCGGGGAGCTGTTTTTT. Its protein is CASSETYRVGTGELFF.

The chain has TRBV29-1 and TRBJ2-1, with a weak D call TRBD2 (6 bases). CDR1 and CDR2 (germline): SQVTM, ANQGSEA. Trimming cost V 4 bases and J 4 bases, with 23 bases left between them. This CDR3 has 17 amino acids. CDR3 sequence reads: CSVVAPILAGPYNEQFF. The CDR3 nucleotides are TGCAGCGTTGTTGCCCCCATTCTCGCGGGGCCGTACAATGAGCAGTTCTTC.

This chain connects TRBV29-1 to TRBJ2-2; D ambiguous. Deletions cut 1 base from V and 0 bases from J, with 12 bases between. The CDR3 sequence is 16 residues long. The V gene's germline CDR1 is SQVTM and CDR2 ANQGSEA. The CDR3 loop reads CSVEGLRTANTGELFF. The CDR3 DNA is TGCAGCGTTGAAGGTTTGCGGACGGCGAACACCGGGGAGCTGTTTTTT.

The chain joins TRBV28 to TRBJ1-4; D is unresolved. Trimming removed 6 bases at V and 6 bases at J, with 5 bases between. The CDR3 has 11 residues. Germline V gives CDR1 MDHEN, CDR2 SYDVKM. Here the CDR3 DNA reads TGTGCCAGCAGGGTGGATGAAAAACTGTTTTTT. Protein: CASRVDEKLFF.

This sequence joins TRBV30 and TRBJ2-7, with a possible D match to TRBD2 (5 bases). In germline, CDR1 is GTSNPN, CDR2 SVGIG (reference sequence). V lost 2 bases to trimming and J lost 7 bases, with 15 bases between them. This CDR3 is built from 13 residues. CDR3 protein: CAWSWAPSGEQYF. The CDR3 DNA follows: TGTGCCTGGAGTTGGGCTCCCTCGGGAGAGCAGTACTTC.

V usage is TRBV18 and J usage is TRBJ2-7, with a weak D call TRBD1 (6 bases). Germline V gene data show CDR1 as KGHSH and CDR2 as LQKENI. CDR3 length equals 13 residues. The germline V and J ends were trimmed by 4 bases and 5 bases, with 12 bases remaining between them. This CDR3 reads CASSQLQGHEQYF. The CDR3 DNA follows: TGTGCCAGCTCACAACTACAGGGTCACGAGCAGTACTTC.

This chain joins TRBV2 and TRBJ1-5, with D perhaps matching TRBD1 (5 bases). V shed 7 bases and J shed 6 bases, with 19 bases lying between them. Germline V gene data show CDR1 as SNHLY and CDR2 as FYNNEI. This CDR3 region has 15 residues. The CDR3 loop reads CASNLDPPRGQPQHF. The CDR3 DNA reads TGTGCCAGCAACCTGGACCCTCCAAGGGGTCAGCCCCAGCATTTT.

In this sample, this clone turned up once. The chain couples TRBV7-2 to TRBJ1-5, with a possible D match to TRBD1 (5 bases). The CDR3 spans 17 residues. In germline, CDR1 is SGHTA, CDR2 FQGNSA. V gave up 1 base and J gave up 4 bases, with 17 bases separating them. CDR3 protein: CASSLVRSGGGNQPQHF. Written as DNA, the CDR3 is TGTGCCAGCAGCTTAGTTCGCAGCGGGGGGGGAAATCAGCCCCAGCATTTT.

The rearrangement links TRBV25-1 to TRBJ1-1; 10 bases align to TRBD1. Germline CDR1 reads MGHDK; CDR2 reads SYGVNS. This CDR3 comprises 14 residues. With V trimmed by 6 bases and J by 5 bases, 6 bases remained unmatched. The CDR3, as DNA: TGTGCCAGCAGGGACAGGGGGGGAAAAACTGAAGCTTTCTTT. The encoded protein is CASRDRGGKTEAFF. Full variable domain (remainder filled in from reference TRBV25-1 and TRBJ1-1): EADIYQTPRYLVIGTGKKITLECSQTMGHDKMYWYQQDPGMELHLIHYSYGVNSTEKGDLSSESTVSRIRTEHFPLTLESARPSHTSQYLCASRDRGGKTEAFFGQGTRLTVV.

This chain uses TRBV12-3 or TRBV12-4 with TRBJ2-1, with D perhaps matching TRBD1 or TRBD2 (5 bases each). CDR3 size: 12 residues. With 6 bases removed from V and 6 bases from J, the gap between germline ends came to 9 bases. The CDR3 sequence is CASRTGANEQFF. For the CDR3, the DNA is TGTGCCAGCAGGACCGGGGCCAATGAGCAGTTCTTC.

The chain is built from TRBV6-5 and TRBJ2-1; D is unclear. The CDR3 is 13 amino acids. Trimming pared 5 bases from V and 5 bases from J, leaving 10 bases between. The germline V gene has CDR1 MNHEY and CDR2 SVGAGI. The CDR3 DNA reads TGTGCCAGCAGTCGACCAGGACACAATGAGCAGTTCTTC. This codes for CASSRPGHNEQFF.

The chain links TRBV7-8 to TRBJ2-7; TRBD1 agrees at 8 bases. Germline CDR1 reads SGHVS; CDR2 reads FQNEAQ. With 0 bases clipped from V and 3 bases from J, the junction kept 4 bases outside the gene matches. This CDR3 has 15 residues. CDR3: CASSLATGQGYEQYF. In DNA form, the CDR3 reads TGTGCCAGCAGCTTAGCGACAGGACAGGGCTACGAGCAGTACTTC.

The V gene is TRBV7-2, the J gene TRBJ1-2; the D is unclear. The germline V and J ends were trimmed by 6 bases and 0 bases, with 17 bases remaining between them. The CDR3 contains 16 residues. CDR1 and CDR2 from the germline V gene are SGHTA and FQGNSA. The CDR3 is CASRTGRWGANYGYTF. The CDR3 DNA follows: TGTGCCAGCAGGACCGGGCGGTGGGGAGCTAACTATGGCTACACCTTC.

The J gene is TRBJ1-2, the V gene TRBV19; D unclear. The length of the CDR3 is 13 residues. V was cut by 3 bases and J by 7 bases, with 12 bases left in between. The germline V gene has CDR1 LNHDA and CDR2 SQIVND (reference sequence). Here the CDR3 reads CASSIGEDAGYTF. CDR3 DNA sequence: TGTGCCAGTAGTATTGGGGAGGACGCTGGCTACACCTTC.

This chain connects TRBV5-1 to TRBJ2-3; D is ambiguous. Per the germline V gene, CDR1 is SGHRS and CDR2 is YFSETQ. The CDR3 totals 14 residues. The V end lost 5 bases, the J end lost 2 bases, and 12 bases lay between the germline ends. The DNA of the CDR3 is TGCGCCAGCAGATGGAGCGCCTACACAGATACGCAGTATTTT. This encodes CASRWSAYTDTQYF. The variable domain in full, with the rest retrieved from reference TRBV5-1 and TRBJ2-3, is KAGVTQTPRYLIKTRGQQVTLSCSPISGHRSVSWYQQTPGQGLQFLFEYFSETQRNKGNFPGRFSGRQFSNSRSEMNVSTLELGDSALYLCASRWSAYTDTQYFGPGTRLTVL.

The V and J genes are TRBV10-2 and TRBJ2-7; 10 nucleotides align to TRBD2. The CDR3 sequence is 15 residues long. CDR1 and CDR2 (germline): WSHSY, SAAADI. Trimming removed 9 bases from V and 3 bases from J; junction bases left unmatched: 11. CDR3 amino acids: CASRAGLAVFYEQYF. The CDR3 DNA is TGCGCCAGTCGCGCCGGACTAGCGGTCTTCTACGAGCAGTACTTC.

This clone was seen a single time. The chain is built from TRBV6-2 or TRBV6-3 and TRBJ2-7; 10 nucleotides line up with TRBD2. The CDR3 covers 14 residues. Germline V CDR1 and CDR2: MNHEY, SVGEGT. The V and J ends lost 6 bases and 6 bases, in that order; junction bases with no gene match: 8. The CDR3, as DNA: TGTGCCAGCAGATACGGGACTAGCGTGTTCGAGCAGTACTTC. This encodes CASRYGTSVFEQYF.

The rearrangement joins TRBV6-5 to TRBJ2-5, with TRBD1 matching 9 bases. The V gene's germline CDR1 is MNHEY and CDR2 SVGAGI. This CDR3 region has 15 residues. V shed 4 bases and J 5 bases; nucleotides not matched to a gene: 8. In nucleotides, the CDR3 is TGTGCCAGCAGTTTGTCCGGGACAGGGAGGGAGACCCAGTACTTC. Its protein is CASSLSGTGRETQYF.

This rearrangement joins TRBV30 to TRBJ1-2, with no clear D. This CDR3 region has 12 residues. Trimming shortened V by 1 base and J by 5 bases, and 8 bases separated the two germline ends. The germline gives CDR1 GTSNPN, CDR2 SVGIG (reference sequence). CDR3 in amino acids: CAWSDSSYGYTF. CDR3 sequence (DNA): TGTGCCTGGAGTGACAGTTCTTATGGCTACACCTTC.

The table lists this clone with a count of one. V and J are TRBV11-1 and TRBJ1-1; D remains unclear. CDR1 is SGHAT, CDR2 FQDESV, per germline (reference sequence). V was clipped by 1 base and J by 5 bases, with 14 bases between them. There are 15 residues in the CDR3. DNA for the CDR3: TGTGCCAGCAGCTTAGATATCAGGAGGTGGACTGAAGCTTTCTTT. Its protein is CASSLDIRRWTEAFF.

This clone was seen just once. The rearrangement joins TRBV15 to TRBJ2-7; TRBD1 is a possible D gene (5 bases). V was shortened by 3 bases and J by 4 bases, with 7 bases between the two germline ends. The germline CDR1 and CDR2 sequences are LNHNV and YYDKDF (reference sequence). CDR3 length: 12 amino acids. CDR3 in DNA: TGTGCCACCAGCAGGGACATGTACGAGCAGTACTTC. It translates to CATSRDMYEQYF.

The CDR3 here is CSASGQGSVGEQFF. CDR3 bases: TGCAGTGCTAGTGGACAGGGGAGCGTAGGTGAGCAGTTCTTC. The V call is TRBV20-1, the J call TRBJ2-1, with TRBD1 matching 9 bases. The ends lost 3 bases at V and 9 bases at J; junction bases unmatched: 9. The V gene's germline CDR1 is DFQATT and CDR2 SNEGSKA (reference sequence). CDR3 length equals 14 residues.